The entry below gives a single TCR beta chain sequence along with its context. The CDR3 has 14 amino acids. V was clipped by 5 bases and J by 5 bases, with 15 bases between them. Germline values: CDR1 MNHEY, CDR2 SMNVEV (reference sequence). These data come from a study of blood T cell repertoires in COVID-19. Study as a whole: T cells, B-cell-depleted T cells, or PBMCs supplied cDNA or gDNA.

Seattle patients were enrolled while actively infected and followed longitudinally. TCRdb keeps only in-frame clones here, not all; method: immunoSEQ multiplex PCR. The sample contains about 220,000 clones, 70% to 90% of which appear only once. The TCR originated in a woman in her sixties or seventies with COVID-19, enrolled during active disease. The chain links TRBV27 to TRBJ1-2, with D uncertain. The sample was peripheral blood. The CDR3 loop reads CASSPQAGRYGYTF. Written as DNA, the CDR3 is TGTGCCAGCAGTCCCCAGGCGGGGAGGTATGGCTACACCTTC.